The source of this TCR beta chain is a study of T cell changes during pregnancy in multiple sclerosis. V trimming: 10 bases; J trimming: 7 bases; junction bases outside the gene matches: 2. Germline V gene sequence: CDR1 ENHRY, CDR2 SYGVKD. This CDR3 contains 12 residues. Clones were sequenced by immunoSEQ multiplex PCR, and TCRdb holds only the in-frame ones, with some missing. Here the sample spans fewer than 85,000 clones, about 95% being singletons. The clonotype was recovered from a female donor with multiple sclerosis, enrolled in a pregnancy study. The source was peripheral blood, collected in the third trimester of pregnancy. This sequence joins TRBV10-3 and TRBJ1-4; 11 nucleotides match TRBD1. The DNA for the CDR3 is TGTGCCACCGGGACAGGGGGTGAAAAACTGTTTTTT. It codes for CATGTGGEKLFF.